This T cell receptor beta chain was captured by sequencing in a study of post-analysis software for immune sequencing data. Presence of unique molecular identifiers characterized the TCR beta cDNA libraries. When about 0.95 to 10 million T cells were used, they gave 500,000 or so cDNA molecules. TCRdb re-analysed the PCR reads in MiXCR, keeping a single row per CDR3 protein. The sample lists 650,000 to 850,000 distinct CDR3 sequences, around 42% occurring once. This clonotype was counted ten times or more. Its antigen is undetermined. CDR1 SQVTM and CDR2 ANQGSEA come from the germline V gene. CDR3 size: 15 residues. V trimming: 4 bases; J trimming: 4 bases; junction bases outside the gene matches: 4. Study-wide findings and caveats: Samples made in the same batch grouped tightly together by F measure. Compared against controls, patients with multiple sclerosis displayed significantly lower normalized Chao1 diversity. There were roughly five TRBV segments more frequent in patients than controls, and TRBV5-6, TRBV5-1 and TRBV20-1 were among them.

The rearrangement uses TRBV29-1 and TRBJ2-5; 15 bases are shared with TRBD2. The clonotype comes from a girl under 18 with multiple sclerosis. Sequencing was done on a sample of blood. CDR3 sequence (DNA): TGCAGCGTTGGCTTGGGACTAGCGGGAGGAGAGACCCAGTACTTC. This sequence encodes CSVGLGLAGGETQYF.